This T cell receptor (beta chain) was captured in a study of T cells in Graves' hyperthyroidism and ophthalmopathy. Amplification targeted TCR beta CDR3 regions from RNA transcripts. The HTBI set primed first-round TCR CDR3 RT-PCR. TCRdb independently ran MiXCR on the multiplex PCR reads; one entry per CDR3 protein. The data hold fewer than 750,000 distinct CDR3 sequences, with more than 14% observed a single time. Orbital computed tomography and thyroid ultrasound, together with serum TRAb and thyroxine and clinical symptoms, were used for diagnoses. This clonotype was found many times. Its antigen remains unknown. CDR3 size: 15 residues. V was pared by 5 bases and J by 0 bases, with 11 bases between. Findings of the study overall: The blood repertoire included most of the expanded thyroid clonotypes above 0.001.

This chain joins TRBV12-3 or TRBV12-4 and TRBJ2-4; D gene uncertain. The sample comprised blood. The clonotype comes from a woman in her 50s with Graves' ophthalmopathy. The CDR3 DNA sequence: TGTGCCAGCAGTCAACAGCGTACAGCCAAAAACATTCAGTACTTC. It translates to CASSQQRTAKNIQYF.